The clone carrying this TCR beta chain has only one observation. The antigen remains undetermined. The data belong to a study of radiotherapy plus CTLA-4 blockade in lung cancer. Study conclusions and caveats: Blood saw expansion of tumor-derived TCR clones after radiotherapy plus ipilimumab. Reportedly, early blood T cell clone dynamics best predicted response, with interferon-beta.

Sequencing was performed with immunoSEQ multiplex PCR; in TCRdb, only in-frame clones are kept and a portion is missing. In the table there are about 120,000 clones, more than 65% of which are singletons. V gave up 1 base and J gave up 11 bases, with 14 bases separating them. The CDR3 loop spans 13 amino acids. The V gene's germline CDR1 is WNHNN and CDR2 SYGVQD (reference sequence). The source was peripheral blood, collected from a patient treated with radiotherapy plus ipilimumab. The receptor was derived from a human donor with non-small cell lung cancer who had a partial response to radiotherapy plus ipilimumab. V is TRBV10-1 and J is TRBJ2-5, with a tentative D call TRBD2 (6 bases). The CDR3 region has the DNA TGCGCCAGCAGTGAGTACCGAGGAGGGGAGCAGTACTTC. It yields the protein CASSEYRGGEQYF.